This entry is about one T cell receptor (beta chain). It has no known antigen specificity. Base qualities are missing; no much larger clone stands one base away. The sample comes from a study of T cells in Graves' hyperthyroidism and ophthalmopathy (dated by TCRdb to about 2019). At the level of the whole study: Peripheral blood was sampled at the time of initial diagnosis, prior to any treatment. Once sampling was done, hyperthyroidism patients were given methimazole at a starting dose of 30 mg daily, whereas ophthalmopathy patients were given high-dose intravenous methylprednisolone. A discovery cohort of approximately 97 patients, about 40 with Graves' ophthalmopathy and about 60 with stable Graves' hyperthyroidism, was used to find distinguishing TCR V-J signatures. The paper reports TCR Vbeta CDR3 sequencing of some 140 peripheral blood samples: some 44 ophthalmopathy, fewer than 85 hyperthyroidism and approximately 17 progressor patients. Whether ophthalmopathy could be predicted prospectively was tested in an independent validation cohort made up of roughly 19 hyperthyroidism patients plus 17 patients who later progressed to ophthalmopathy. In addition, the study compared T-cell repertoires in thyroid tissue and in blood from about 6 Graves' hyperthyroidism patients. The roughly 91 discovery patients were randomly divided into training and test sets at a 7:3 ratio. What the authors observed across the whole study: In validation, the model predicted progression to ophthalmopathy a median of roughly six months before onset, with roughly 70% sensitivity and nearly 75% specificity. Most expanded thyroid clonotypes (frequency above 0.001) were also found in blood, which suggests that blood repertoires may mirror thyroid immune responses. Ophthalmopathy was separated from stable hyperthyroidism by a 13 V-J signature model, with approximately 86% sensitivity and approximately 84% specificity obtained in cross-validation and 80%/75% obtained in testing. No statistical method was used to fix the sample size in advance, and group allocation was not hidden from the investigators.

At the junction V is shortened by 8 bases and J by 0 bases, with 11 bases in between. The CDR3 contains 14 residues, cysteine and phenylalanine counted. Only the CDR3 part of the read is kept: 42 bases, read in frame from the first base. Amplification of TCR beta CDR3 regions was carried out from RNA transcripts. For the first round of RT-PCR on the TCR CDR3, the HTBI primer set was used together with the Qiagen OneStep RT-PCR kit. Libraries were constructed in a second round of multiplex PCR, after which size selection and purification were performed. Sequencing of the libraries was done on an Illumina HiSeq2000 using paired-end 100 bp reads. The paper's data handling went like this. Raw data were processed with SOAPnuke, discarding reads with adapters, uncalled bases, mean Phred below 15, or no exact constant-primer or identifier match. COPE v1.2.5 was used to merge high-quality paired reads, and clonotypes were defined as unique nucleotide sequences. MiTCR v1.1 was used to align clonotypes to the IMGT TRBV, TRBD and TRBJ reference segments. Analysis was restricted to V-J combinations with a frequency above 0.0001, which covered roughly 99% of repertoires. The TCS score was defined as the ratio of F50 (clonal expansion) to E x V (chaos), calculated using BLOSUM62-based TCRdist between CDR3 peptides within each V-J. Welch's t-statistics and random forest reduced approximately 520 V-J features to about 12, which were used in a naive Bayes classifier (R e1071). In-frame beta chains were kept once TCRdb had trimmed the public reads at Q25 with fastp and called clones with MiXCR. Entries that share a CDR3 protein sequence are merged under the most common genes and DNA. These V and J calls derive from TCRdb rather than the authors' analysis. Counted in this sample were approximately 360,000 distinct CDR3 sequences; about 25% of them appeared once. The biggest ten clones account for about 70% of the sample.

A patient counted as having stable Graves' hyperthyroidism if no progression to ophthalmopathy occurred over 18 months of follow-up. Hyperthyroidism patients were aged 18 to 65 years and newly diagnosed, with disease duration of less than 2 months. The study excluded patients with uncontrolled infections, other autoimmune diseases, pregnancy or lactation. Diagnoses were established on the basis of clinical symptoms, serum thyroxine and TRAb, thyroid ultrasound, and orbital computed tomography. PBMCs were separated from 10 ml of fresh peripheral blood using Ficoll-Paque density gradient centrifugation. Trizol reagent was used to extract total RNA, and RNA quality was then checked on an Agilent 2100 Bioanalyzer.

This sequence originates from a man aged 45-65 years with Graves' hyperthyroidism. Material for sequencing was blood. This sequence uses TRBV12-3 or TRBV12-4 and TRBJ1-3; the D gene cannot be named for sure. CDR3 reads: CASLPIDSGNTIYF. The DNA sequence follows: TGTGCCAGCTTACCCATCGACTCTGGAAACACCATATATTTT.